This TCR beta chain was found in a study of control samples from healthy donors and cancer patients. The assay was immunoSEQ multiplex PCR, and TCRdb's table has in-frame clones only and misses some. This table has around 100,000 clones, roughly 92% appearing once. Per germline, CDR1 LGHDT and CDR2 YNNKEL (reference sequence). Trimming removed 6 bases from V and 4 bases from J, with 10 bases in between. The CDR3 has 13 residues. This clone was picked up one time. V usage is TRBV3-1 (or the pseudogene TRBV3-2) and J usage is TRBJ1-3, with D hard to call. The sequence was collected from a human donor in good health. The donor label of this sample is uncertain. The material sequenced was blood. The CDR3: CASSSGLGNTIYF. CDR3 nucleotides: TGTGCCAGCAGTAGCGGACTGGGAAACACCATATATTTT.